This TCR beta chain stems from a study of CD8+ T cells in alopecia areata. Findings of the study overall: Any link of baseline CD8+ expansion to response, resting on one nonresponder, remains uncertain.

This clone was counted only a few times. No antigen is known for it. Extraction and reverse transcription of RNA yielded cDNA as the sequencing template. Produced via immunoSEQ multiplex PCR; TCRdb's table is partial and in-frame only. Here the sample spans about 210,000 clones, under 40% being singletons. Treatment described: oral pan-JAK inhibitor, 5-10 mg twice daily. The germline V gene has CDR1 SQVTM and CDR2 ANQGSEA. The CDR3 length is 16 residues. Trimming removed 3 bases at V and 0 bases at J, with 15 bases between. This TCR derives from a human donor with alopecia areata. The source material was CD4+ T cells sorted from blood, sampled at approximately week 30, from a patient treated with tofacitinib. The rearrangement uses TRBV29-1 and TRBJ2-1; maybe TRBD1 (5 bases). The CDR3 DNA follows: TGCAGCGTTGACCACGGACAAGAGTTCTCCTACAATGAGCAGTTCTTC. Amino acid sequence: CSVDHGQEFSYNEQFF.